The rows below give T cell receptor beta chains drawn from one sample of a study of glioma-infiltrating T cells. TCRdb re-derived calls from the multiplex PCR reads in MiXCR, one entry per CDR3 protein. The sample shows about 200,000 distinct CDR3 sequences, 32% of them seen only once. Specimen: glioma tissue, nonneoplastic brain tissue, or PBMCs (not recorded which). The receptors come from a human donor with low-grade glioma or glioblastoma, undergoing nonglioma brain surgery, or in good health (not recorded which). Both conserved end residues are part of each CDR3. Fields, in order: clone size, V gene, J gene, D gene, CDR3 DNA, CDR3 protein. A D gene is named only where the DNA matches it firmly. The size entry is marked missing in some rows and otherwise reads once, few, many or a size class.

size: many; V: TRBV27; J: TRBJ2-6; D: TRBD1; DNA: TGTGCCAGCAGCCGGACAGGGGCCCTCAGCGGGGCCAACGTCCTGACTTTC; CDR3: CASSRTGALSGANVLTF
size: NA; V: TRBV3-1; J: TRBJ1-4; D: NA; DNA: TGTGCCAGCAGCCAAGGGCTGGACGAAAAACTGTTTTTT; CDR3: CASSQGLDEKLFF
size: few; V: TRBV29-1; J: TRBJ1-2; D: NA; DNA: TGCAGCGTTGGGGGGGTTGGTGGCTACACCTTC; CDR3: CSVGGVGGYTF
size: many; V: TRBV6-1; J: TRBJ2-7; D: NA; DNA: TGTGCCAGCAGTGAAGCCAGGCGGGGCGAGCAGTACTTC; CDR3: CASSEARRGEQYF
size: many; V: TRBV5-1; J: TRBJ1-2; D: TRBD1; DNA: TGCGCCAGCAGCTTGGGCTTTGGACAGGGAGGTGGTGGCTACACCTTC; CDR3: CASSLGFGQGGGGYTF
size: many; V: TRBV20-1; J: TRBJ2-3; D: NA; DNA: TGCAGTGCTAGAGACCCCCGCTACACAGATACGCAGTATTTT; CDR3: CSARDPRYTDTQYF
size: many; V: TRBV2; J: TRBJ1-3; D: NA; DNA: TGTGCCAGCAGTCCCCTTAAGGCCCCTGGAAACACCATATATTTT; CDR3: CASSPLKAPGNTIYF
size: NA; V: TRBV15; J: TRBJ2-1; D: NA; DNA: TGTGCCACCAGCAGAGAGAAGCGGAGCTCCTATGAGCAGTTCTTC; CDR3: CATSREKRSSYEQFF
size: many; V: TRBV28; J: TRBJ1-1; D: TRBD1; DNA: TGTGCCAGCAGTTTAGCTGGGACAGCGTTGGGAACTGAAGCTTTCTTT; CDR3: CASSLAGTALGTEAFF
size: many; V: TRBV2; J: TRBJ1-1; D: NA; DNA: TGTGCCAGCAAGGGGAACGGGGTTGGCACTGAAGCTTTCTTT; CDR3: CASKGNGVGTEAFF
size: many; V: TRBV7-9; J: TRBJ1-5; D: NA; DNA: TGTGCCAGCAGCTTAGGACAGGTTCATCAGCCCCAGCATTTT; CDR3: CASSLGQVHQPQHF
size: many; V: TRBV28; J: TRBJ1-2; D: NA; DNA: TGTGCCAGCAGTTTAGACAGGATTAACTATGGCTACACCTTC; CDR3: CASSLDRINYGYTF
size: many; V: TRBV6-1; J: TRBJ2-5; D: TRBD1; DNA: TGTGCCAGCAGCTTACCGGGACAGGGGCAAGAGACCCAGTACTTC; CDR3: CASSLPGQGQETQYF
size: many; V: TRBV2; J: TRBJ2-7; D: TRBD1; DNA: TGTGCCAGCAGTGCAGGGGGCTACGAGCAGTACTTC; CDR3: CASSAGGYEQYF
size: many; V: TRBV3-1; J: TRBJ1-2; D: NA; DNA: TGTGCCAGCAGCCAAGTCCGGCCCAGGGCCTATGGCTACACCTTC; CDR3: CASSQVRPRAYGYTF
size: many; V: TRBV6-2/TRBV6-3; J: TRBJ1-1; D: NA; DNA: TGTGCCAGCACTCGACATCCGAACACTGAAGCTTTCTTT; CDR3: CASTRHPNTEAFF
size: many; V: TRBV27; J: TRBJ2-3; D: NA; DNA: TGTGCCAGCACGGGACTCCGGAATGCATCGCAGTATTTT; CDR3: CASTGLRNASQYF
size: few; V: TRBV4-3; J: TRBJ2-7; D: NA; DNA: TGCGCCAGCAGCCAAGGGCCCGGGTCCCTCTACGAGCAGTACTTC; CDR3: CASSQGPGSLYEQYF
size: many; V: TRBV5-1; J: TRBJ2-1; D: NA; DNA: TGCGCCAGCAGCCCCCGGGCGGGGCGCTCCTACAATGAGCAGTTCTTC; CDR3: CASSPRAGRSYNEQFF
size: many; V: TRBV11-3; J: TRBJ2-1; D: TRBD2; DNA: TGTGCCAGCAGCCGAGCTAGCGGGAGTGAGAATGAGCAGTTCTTC; CDR3: CASSRASGSENEQFF
size: many; V: TRBV7-2; J: TRBJ1-6; D: NA; DNA: TGTGCCAGCAGCTTAGCGACCGGCAGGGGAGGTAATTCACCCCTCCACTTT; CDR3: CASSLATGRGGNSPLHF
size: many; V: TRBV7-9; J: TRBJ2-2; D: NA; DNA: TGTGCCAGCACCTTAACCGGGGAGCTGTTTTTT; CDR3: CASTLTGELFF
size: many; V: TRBV24-1; J: TRBJ2-1; D: TRBD2; DNA: TGTGCCACCAGTGACGTACCTAGCGGGGTTTACAATGAGCAGTTCTTC; CDR3: CATSDVPSGVYNEQFF
size: many; V: TRBV28; J: TRBJ2-7; D: NA; DNA: TGTGCCAGCAGTCCGCCTCTCTCGGGACTCATGTACGAGCAGTACTTC; CDR3: CASSPPLSGLMYEQYF
size: many; V: TRBV4-3; J: TRBJ2-7; D: TRBD1; DNA: TGCGCCAGCAGCCAAGATTTGGGACAGGGCTACGAGCAGTACTTC; CDR3: CASSQDLGQGYEQYF
size: many; V: TRBV19; J: TRBJ2-7; D: NA; DNA: TGTGCCAGTAGTTCGCCGGATTCCTACGAGCAGTACTTC; CDR3: CASSSPDSYEQYF
size: NA; V: TRBV6-2/TRBV6-3; J: TRBJ1-5; D: NA; DNA: TGTGCCAGCAGTCCGGACGATCGAGATAGCAATCAGCCCCAGCATTTT; CDR3: CASSPDDRDSNQPQHF
size: NA; V: TRBV4-1; J: TRBJ2-4; D: NA; DNA: TGCGCCAGCAGCCAAGACGAGGGATTAGCCAAAAGCATTCAGTACTTC; CDR3: CASSQDEGLAKSIQYF
size: few; V: TRBV18; J: TRBJ2-7; D: TRBD1; DNA: TGTGCCAGCTCGCCCACAACAGGGGCGTCCTACGAGCAGTACTTC; CDR3: CASSPTTGASYEQYF
size: many; V: TRBV7-2; J: TRBJ2-3; D: NA; DNA: TGTGCCAGCAGCTGGACCGGTTCTCAGGGTACGCAGTATTTT; CDR3: CASSWTGSQGTQYF
size: few; V: TRBV3-1; J: TRBJ2-7; D: NA; DNA: TGTGCCAGCAGCCAAGTCTTCGGGACTGACTACGAGCAGTACTTC; CDR3: CASSQVFGTDYEQYF
size: NA; V: TRBV19; J: TRBJ2-7; D: NA; DNA: TGTGCCAGTAGTATGCCCGGAGGCCACGAGCAGTACTTC; CDR3: CASSMPGGHEQYF
size: many; V: TRBV7-2; J: TRBJ2-7; D: TRBD1; DNA: TGTGCCAGCAGTACAGGGGGCGCCCCATACGAGCAGTACTTC; CDR3: CASSTGGAPYEQYF
size: NA; V: TRBV12-3/TRBV12-4; J: TRBJ2-1; D: NA; DNA: TGTGCCAGCAGTGGGGTCTGGCAGGGAAGCTACAATGAGCATTTCTTC; CDR3: CASSGVWQGSYNEHFF
size: many; V: TRBV20-1; J: TRBJ2-5; D: NA; DNA: TGCAATGCTAGAGACAGGCGTGGGACACAAGAGACCCAGTACTTC; CDR3: CNARDRRGTQETQYF
size: many; V: TRBV28; J: TRBJ2-7; D: TRBD2; DNA: TGTGCCAGCATCCAGAGTCGGGGGGGCTACGAGCAGTACTTC; CDR3: CASIQSRGGYEQYF
size: few; V: TRBV29-1; J: TRBJ1-1; D: NA; DNA: TGCAGCGTATGGACGGGGGGATTTATTGAAGCTTTCTTT; CDR3: CSVWTGGFIEAFF